Below, 30 T cell receptor beta chains from the same sample are listed, as sequenced in a study of T cell changes during pregnancy in multiple sclerosis. Libraries were prepared by immunoSEQ multiplex PCR; TCRdb keeps only in-frame clonotypes and omits some of them. The sample lists 78,000 or so clones; approximately 90% were seen once. The input for sequencing was CD4+ T cells from peripheral blood mononuclear cells, taken before pregnancy. The receptors here all came from a female donor with multiple sclerosis, enrolled in a pregnancy study.

The chain employs TRBV25-1 and TRBJ2-7; 8 nucleotides line up with TRBD2. Germline assignment: CDR1 MGHDK and CDR2 SYGVNS. The CDR3 consists of 17 residues. With V trimmed by 4 bases and J by 0 bases, 11 bases remained unmatched. The CDR3 spells CASSVVSGGGSSYEQYF. The CDR3, as DNA: TGTGCCAGCAGTGTGGTTTCCGGGGGGGGAAGCTCCTACGAGCAGTACTTC.

The chain links TRBV4-1 to TRBJ1-5; D is unclear. The V and J ends lost 1 base and 1 base respectively, with 8 bases between them. The germline V gene has CDR1 MGHRA and CDR2 YSYEKL. CDR3 length: 15 amino acids. The CDR3 coding sequence is TGCGCCAGCAGCCAAGGGTGGGCGAGCAATCAGCCCCAGCATTTT. Translating gives CASSQGWASNQPQHF.

This chain uses TRBV7-8 with TRBJ2-2; 7 nucleotides line up with TRBD1. The CDR3 has 16 amino acids. CDR1 is SGHVS and CDR2 is FQNEAQ in the germline V gene. Germline trimming cut 5 bases from V and 2 bases from J; bases unmatched to any gene: 8. The CDR3 DNA follows: TGTGCCAGCAGCCGATCGGGACAGCCCAACACCGGGGAGCTGTTTTTT. Protein product: CASSRSGQPNTGELFF.

The chain joins TRBV19 to TRBJ2-3, with 10 positions matching TRBD2. After removal of 4 bases from V and 3 bases from J, the junction contained 16 bases not matched to a gene. The germline CDR1 and CDR2 sequences are LNHDA and SQIVND (reference sequence). The CDR3 runs 19 residues. The CDR3 nucleotides are TGTGCCAGTAGTAAAGGGGCGGGGGCTAGCGGGAGAGGAACAGATACGCAGTATTTT. Translating gives CASSKGAGASGRGTDTQYF.

The chain recombines TRBV5-4 with TRBJ1-4, with 10 bases aligning to TRBD1. This CDR3 comprises 16 residues. Looked up from germline, CDR1 is SGHNT and CDR2 is YYREEE (reference sequence). J was trimmed by 5 bases and V by 2 bases; bases with no gene match: 6. CDR3 DNA: TGTGCCAGCAGCTTAAGTATGGGACAGGGGAATGAAAAACTGTTTTTT. The encoded protein is CASSLSMGQGNEKLFF.

The genes are TRBV11-2 and TRBJ2-2; TRBD1 matches at 7 bases. Germline CDR1 SGHAT, CDR2 FQNNGV. The CDR3 loop spans 16 amino acids. The V and J ends lost 3 bases and 1 base, in that order; junction bases with no gene match: 5. This chain's CDR3 is CASSFVRTGNTGELFF. The CDR3 DNA follows: TGTGCCAGCAGCTTTGTAAGGACAGGGAACACCGGGGAGCTGTTTTTT.

V usage is TRBV10-3 and J usage is TRBJ1-3; perhaps TRBD1 as D (5 bases). V was pared by 6 bases and J by 0 bases, with 15 bases between. The V gene's germline CDR1 is ENHRY and CDR2 SYGVKD. The CDR3 consists of 16 residues. CDR3: CAIRGAGGSSGNTIYF. The CDR3 DNA sequence: TGTGCCATCAGAGGGGCGGGGGGAAGCTCTGGAAACACCATATATTTT.

The rearrangement uses TRBV2 and TRBJ1-2; perhaps TRBD1 as D (6 bases). V dropped 7 bases and J dropped 0 bases, with 15 bases sitting between them. This CDR3 contains 15 residues. Germline values: CDR1 SNHLY, CDR2 FYNNEI. CDR3: CASNMDRNTNYGYTF. DNA of the CDR3: TGTGCCAGCAACATGGACAGAAATACTAACTATGGCTACACCTTC. Filled out from reference TRBV2 and TRBJ1-2, the complete variable domain reads EPEVTQTPSHQVTQMGQEVILRCVPISNHLYFYWYRQILGQKVEFLVSFYNNEISEKSEIFDDQFSVERPDGSNFTLKIRSTKLEDSAMYFCASNMDRNTNYGYTFGSGTRLTVV.

This clone was observed a few times. The DNA of the CDR3 is TGTGCCAGTAGCGGGACAGGGGGTATGGATTCACCCCTCCACTTT. Its protein is CASSGTGGMDSPLHF. The chain carries TRBV19 and TRBJ1-6; TRBD1 matches 11 bases. The trim removed 6 bases at V and 8 bases at J, leaving 6 bases unmatched. CDR3 length: 15 residues. Germline CDR1 and CDR2: LNHDA and SQIVND (reference sequence).

The rearrangement joins TRBV18 to TRBJ2-5; D is possibly TRBD2 (6 bases). This CDR3 has 14 residues. Germline V gene sequence: CDR1 KGHSH, CDR2 LQKENI. Trimming pared 0 bases from V and 5 bases from J, leaving 10 bases between. The CDR3 protein is CASSPPPGRETQYF. The CDR3 coding sequence is TGTGCCAGCTCACCACCCCCAGGGAGGGAGACCCAGTACTTC.

The V call is TRBV6-5, the J call TRBJ2-2; 9 nucleotides match TRBD1. The ends lost 6 bases at V and 6 bases at J; junction bases unmatched: 2. The CDR3 length is 13 residues. Per the germline V gene, CDR1 is MNHEY and CDR2 is SVGAGI. CDR3 protein: CASRRQGAGELFF. DNA of the CDR3: TGTGCCAGCAGAAGACAGGGGGCCGGGGAGCTGTTTTTT.

The V and J genes are TRBV7-2 and TRBJ1-5; D gene ambiguous. Trimming removed 1 base from V and 7 bases from J, with 8 bases in between. Germline V lookup: CDR1 SGHTA, CDR2 FQGNSA. The length of the CDR3 is 13 residues. CDR3 residues: CASSLVQVQPQHF. The CDR3 DNA reads as TGTGCCAGCAGCTTAGTCCAGGTACAGCCCCAGCATTTT.

The V gene is TRBV9, the J gene TRBJ2-1; no clear D. Trimming stripped 1 base from V and 6 bases from J, with 8 bases between. Germline loops: CDR1 SGDLS, CDR2 YYNGEE. The CDR3 is 13 amino acids. CDR3 protein: CASSVSLSNEQFF. In DNA, the CDR3 is TGTGCCAGCAGCGTATCTCTCTCCAATGAGCAGTTCTTC.

This clone has a handful of counts. The chain couples TRBV28 to TRBJ1-5; TRBD1 is a possible D gene (6 bases). Germline CDR1 is MDHEN and CDR2 is SYDVKM. CDR3 length: 15 residues. V was clipped by 6 bases and J by 2 bases, with 14 bases between them. CDR3 nucleotide sequence: TGTGCCAGCAGAACGGGACAACTGCGCAATCAGCCCCAGCATTTT. The encoded protein is CASRTGQLRNQPQHF.

The chain carries TRBV29-1 and TRBJ2-7, with D hard to call. This CDR3 comprises 12 residues. Germline-derived CDR1 and CDR2 are SQVTM and ANQGSEA. Trimming removed 4 bases at V and 3 bases at J, with 10 bases between. CDR3 coding DNA: TGCAGCGTTGCCCCTCGTAGCTACGAGCAGTACTTC. It translates to CSVAPRSYEQYF.

As to this clone: Other DNA sequences in the sample encode the same CDR3. The chain is built from TRBV5-1 and TRBJ2-2; 8 positions match TRBD1. J gave up 3 bases and V 0 bases, and 1 base lay outside the gene matches. Germline V CDR1 and CDR2: SGHRS, YFSETQ. This CDR3 spans 15 amino acids. The chain's CDR3 is CASSLDRGDTGELFF. CDR3 DNA: TGCGCCAGCAGCTTGGACAGGGGGGACACCGGGGAGCTGTTTTTT.

This chain connects TRBV6-1 to TRBJ2-7; D remains unclear. Germline CDR1 is MNHNS and CDR2 is SASEGT. Between the trimmed V and J ends, which lost 7 bases and 6 bases, there was a span of 19 bases. The CDR3 runs 14 residues. The CDR3 region is CASNFQGSRAEQYF. Written as DNA, the CDR3 is TGTGCCAGCAACTTTCAAGGTAGCCGAGCCGAGCAGTACTTC.

The rearrangement uses TRBV6-4 and TRBJ2-1, with 7 bases fitting TRBD2. V dropped 4 bases and J dropped 0; count of bases not matched to a gene: 6. The CDR3 runs 16 residues. The germline gives CDR1 MRHNA, CDR2 SNTAGT. The CDR3 here is CASSASSGGSYNEQFF. The DNA for the CDR3 is TGTGCCAGCAGTGCGTCTAGCGGTGGCTCCTACAATGAGCAGTTCTTC.

This clone was observed once. This chain connects TRBV7-2 to TRBJ2-5, with D hard to call. Looked up from germline, CDR1 is SGHTA and CDR2 is FQGNSA. V was clipped by 5 bases and J by 4 bases, with 14 bases between them. The CDR3 consists of 14 residues. Here the CDR3 DNA reads TGTGCCAGCAGCCGTCCTGGGCCCCGAGAGACCCAGTACTTC. Translating it yields CASSRPGPRETQYF.

V and J are TRBV7-8 and TRBJ2-3; 12 bases line up with TRBD2. Germline values: CDR1 SGHVS, CDR2 FQNEAQ. Trimming at V came to 5 bases and at J to 8 bases, leaving 20 bases not matched to a gene. The CDR3 extends over 19 amino acids. The CDR3 protein is CASSEGGLAGGKSTGTQYF. Here the CDR3 DNA reads TGTGCCAGCAGCGAGGGGGGCCTAGCGGGAGGGAAATCCACCGGTACGCAGTATTTT.

The chain has TRBV19 and TRBJ1-1; D perhaps matches TRBD1 (6 bases). CDR1 and CDR2 (germline): LNHDA, SQIVND (reference sequence). The V and J ends lost 1 base and 3 bases respectively, with 9 bases between them. The CDR3 contains 14 residues. CDR3 sequence (DNA): TGTGCCAGTAGTATAGCTGCAGGGGACACTGAAGCTTTCTTT. Translated, it gives CASSIAAGDTEAFF. The full variable domain, with the rest looked up from reference TRBV19 and TRBJ1-1, is DGGITQSPKYLFRKEGQNVTLSCEQNLNHDAMYWYRQDPGQGLRLIYYSQIVNDFQKGDIAEGYSVSREKKESFPLTVTSAQKNPTAFYLCASSIAAGDTEAFFGQGTRLTVV.

The chain links TRBV5-5 to TRBJ1-1; no reliable D call. The CDR3 totals 14 residues. The germline V and J ends were trimmed by 0 bases and 5 bases, with 11 bases remaining between them. Germline V gene sequence: CDR1 SGHKS, CDR2 YYEKEE (reference sequence). In nucleotides, the CDR3 is TGTGCCAGCAGCTTGGCGACAAGCAGGACTGAAGCTTTCTTT. Amino acids: CASSLATSRTEAFF.

The J gene is TRBJ2-6, the V gene TRBV9; D perhaps matches TRBD2 (6 bases). Trimming took off 2 bases at V and 4 bases at J, with 16 bases between the two ends. Germline V CDR1 and CDR2: SGDLS, YYNGEE. CDR3 length equals 17 residues. The CDR3 spells CASSVGGSFTGANVLTF. The DNA for the CDR3 is TGTGCCAGCAGCGTTGGAGGGAGCTTCACGGGGGCCAACGTCCTGACTTTC.

The chain employs TRBV7-2 and TRBJ2-7; 15 bases align to TRBD2. V lost 8 bases and J lost 7; bases outside the gene matches: 6. Germline loops: CDR1 SGHTA, CDR2 FQGNSA. The CDR3 contains 14 residues. In DNA, the CDR3 is TGTGCCAGCCGGACTAGCGGGGGGGACCAGGAGCAGTACTTC. Its translation: CASRTSGGDQEQYF.

The chain couples TRBV6-1 to TRBJ2-7, with 7 bases matching TRBD1. Germline V CDR1 and CDR2: MNHNS, SASEGT. The CDR3 loop spans 11 amino acids. The V segment lost 8 bases and the J segment 4 bases; nucleotides outside the gene matches: 2. The CDR3 coding sequence is TGTGCCAGCGGACAGGTATACGAGCAGTACTTC. It yields the protein CASGQVYEQYF.

The chain uses TRBV30 and TRBJ2-7, with D perhaps matching TRBD2 (5 bases). This CDR3 region has 14 residues. Deletions cut 5 bases from V and 4 bases from J, with 18 bases between. Germline loops: CDR1 GTSNPN, CDR2 SVGIG (reference sequence). DNA for the CDR3: TGTGCCTGGGCTATTGGTAGAGGCGGGTACGAGCAGTACTTC. It translates to CAWAIGRGGYEQYF.

V usage is TRBV6-5 and J usage is TRBJ2-3; D unresolved. Per the germline V gene, CDR1 is MNHEY and CDR2 is SVGAGI. The CDR3 is made up of 14 amino acids. V was cut by 6 bases and J by 1 base, with 11 bases left in between. CDR3 in DNA: TGTGCCAGCAGGCACGGAGACGGCACAGATACGCAGTATTTT. Amino acids: CASRHGDGTDTQYF.

The chain recombines TRBV2 with TRBJ2-3; TRBD2 agrees at 12 bases. V was pared by 5 bases and J by 2 bases, with 5 bases of the junction left unmatched. This CDR3 region has 16 residues. The V gene's germline CDR1 is SNHLY and CDR2 FYNNEI. The chain's CDR3 is CASSLGLAGLTDTQYF. In nucleotides, the CDR3 is TGTGCCAGCAGTCTGGGACTAGCGGGCCTCACAGATACGCAGTATTTT.

This clone showed up just a few times. This rearrangement joins TRBV5-5 to TRBJ1-2; weak D call: TRBD1 (5 bases). V was cut by 4 bases and J by 4 bases, with 14 bases left in between. The germline V gene has CDR1 SGHKS and CDR2 YYEKEE (reference sequence). This CDR3 has 14 residues. The CDR3 loop is CASSLVRAFYGYTF. The CDR3 DNA reads TGTGCCAGCAGCCTGGTCAGGGCCTTCTATGGCTACACCTTC.

The V and J genes are TRBV5-8 and TRBJ2-5, with 10 positions matching TRBD2. The CDR3 consists of 16 residues. The V gene end was trimmed by 4 bases and the J gene end by 7 bases; junction bases not matched to a gene: 13. CDR1 is SGHTS, CDR2 YDEGEE, per germline. As DNA, the CDR3 is TGTGCCAGCAGCCGGGGGGGACTAGCGCTTGGGGGGACCCAGTACTTC. This sequence encodes CASSRGGLALGGTQYF.